In its sample, the clone carrying this T cell receptor beta chain was seen a few times. Its target is unknown. The source of the sample is a study of T cell responses to AZD1222 COVID-19 vaccine. Study-wide results and limits: Vaccine-related CD4 TCRs covered spike, predominating at 160-218 and 743-854. Of the AZD1222 recipients, only five to seven were seropositive at baseline. Repertoires in all cases were sampled only once the peak T cell response had passed.

There are 15 residues in the CDR3. CDR1 and CDR2 from the germline V gene are SGHVS and FQNEAQ. Trimming removed 3 bases at V and 3 bases at J, with 11 bases between. The data were produced by immunoSEQ multiplex PCR, yet TCRdb's version contains in-frame clones alone and is incomplete. The repertoire holds about 170,000 clones, with roughly 92% as singletons. V and J are TRBV7-8 and TRBJ2-2; D might be TRBD1 (6 bases). This receptor was taken from an adult in good health. The material sequenced was peripheral blood, taken on day 0 of AZD1222 vaccination. The CDR3 sequence is CASSFGQRYTGELFF. The CDR3 bases are TGTGCCAGCAGCTTTGGACAGCGATACACCGGGGAGCTGTTTTTT.